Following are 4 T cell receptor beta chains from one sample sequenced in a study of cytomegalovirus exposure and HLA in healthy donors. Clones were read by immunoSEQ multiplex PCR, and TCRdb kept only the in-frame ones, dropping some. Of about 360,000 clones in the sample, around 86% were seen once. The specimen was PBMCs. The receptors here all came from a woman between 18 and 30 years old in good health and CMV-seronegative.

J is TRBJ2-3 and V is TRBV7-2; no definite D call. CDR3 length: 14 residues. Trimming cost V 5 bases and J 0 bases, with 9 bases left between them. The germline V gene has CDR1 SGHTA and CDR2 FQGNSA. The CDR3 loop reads CASSPQSSTDTQYF. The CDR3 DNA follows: TGTGCCAGCAGCCCTCAGTCTAGCACAGATACGCAGTATTTT. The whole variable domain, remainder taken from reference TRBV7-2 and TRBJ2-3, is GAGVSQSPSNKVTEKGKDVELRCDPISGHTALYWYRQSLGQGLEFLIYFQGNSAPDKSGLPSDRFSAERTGGSVSTLTIQRTQQEDSAVYLCASSPQSSTDTQYFGPGTRLTVL.

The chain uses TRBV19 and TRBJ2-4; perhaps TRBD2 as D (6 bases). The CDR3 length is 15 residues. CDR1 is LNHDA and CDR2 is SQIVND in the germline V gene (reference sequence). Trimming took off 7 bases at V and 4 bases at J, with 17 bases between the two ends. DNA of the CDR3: TGTGCCAGTAATCCATTCGGGACTGTTAAAAACATTCAGTACTTC. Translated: CASNPFGTVKNIQYF.

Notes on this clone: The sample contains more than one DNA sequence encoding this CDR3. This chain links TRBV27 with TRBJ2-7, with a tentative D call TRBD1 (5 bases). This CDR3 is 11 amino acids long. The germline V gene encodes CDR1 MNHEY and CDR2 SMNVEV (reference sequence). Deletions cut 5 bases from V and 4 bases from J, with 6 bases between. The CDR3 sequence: CASSPGYEQYF. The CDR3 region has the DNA TGTGCCAGCAGTCCAGGGTACGAGCAGTACTTC.

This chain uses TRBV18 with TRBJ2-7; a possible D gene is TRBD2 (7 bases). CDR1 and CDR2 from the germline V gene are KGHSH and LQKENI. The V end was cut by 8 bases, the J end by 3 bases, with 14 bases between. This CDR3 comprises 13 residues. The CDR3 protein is CASTLGGGYEQYF. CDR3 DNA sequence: TGTGCCAGCACTCTAGGGGGGGGCTACGAGCAGTACTTC.